A single sample gave rise to the 13 T cell receptor beta chains below, sequenced in a study of cytomegalovirus exposure and HLA in healthy donors. Using immunoSEQ multiplex PCR, the repertoire was profiled, and TCRdb retains in-frame clones only, with some absent. In the table there are about 200,000 clones, 80% to 90% of which are singletons. Sequenced: PBMCs. These receptor sequences come from a woman aged 25 to 45 in good health and CMV-seropositive.

The gene calls are TRBV11-2 and TRBJ2-2; the match to TRBD1 covers 7 bases. Germline values: CDR1 SGHAT, CDR2 FQNNGV. The ends lost 5 bases at V and 4 bases at J; junction bases unmatched: 7. CDR3 length equals 15 residues. The CDR3 sequence: CASSLGQFFTGELFF. The CDR3 DNA is TGTGCCAGCAGCCTGGGACAGTTCTTCACCGGGGAGCTGTTTTTT.

This clone was detected only a few times. The CDR3, as DNA: TGTGCCAGCAGCCAAGTGGACAGGGGTTCCTACGAGCAGTACTTC. It specifies CASSQVDRGSYEQYF. The chain couples TRBV14 to TRBJ2-7; 9 bases fit TRBD1. V was clipped by 1 base and J by 1 base; unmatched bases: 2. This CDR3 has 15 residues. The germline CDR1 and CDR2 sequences are SGHDN and FVKESK.

This clone was seen once. This rearrangement joins TRBV9 to TRBJ2-1; 7 positions match TRBD2. Germline V lookup: CDR1 SGDLS, CDR2 YYNGEE. V was clipped by 4 bases and J by 3 bases; unmatched bases: 7. The CDR3 is made up of 15 amino acids. The CDR3 bases are TGTGCCAGCAGCCCCCTAGCGGATCTCTACAATGAGCAGTTCTTC. The encoded protein is CASSPLADLYNEQFF.

CDR3 in amino acids: CSAKGQVTNTEAFF. The CDR3, as DNA: TGCAGCGCCAAGGGGCAGGTTACGAACACTGAAGCTTTCTTT. The V gene is TRBV29-1, the J gene TRBJ1-1; weak D call: TRBD1 (5 bases). Trimming pared 7 bases from V and 1 base from J, leaving 16 bases between. The CDR3 is 14 amino acids. Germline V gene data show CDR1 as SQVTM and CDR2 as ANQGSEA. The variable domain in full, with the rest retrieved from reference TRBV29-1 and TRBJ1-1, is SAVISQKPSRDICQRGTSLTIQCQVDSQVTMMFWYRQQPGQSLTLIATANQGSEATYESGFVIDKFPISRPNLTFSTLTVSNMSPEDSSIYLCSAKGQVTNTEAFFGQGTRLTVV.

The genes are TRBV5-6 and TRBJ2-7; TRBD1 might be the D (6 bases). Germline CDR1 is SGHDT and CDR2 is YYEEEE. V was cut by 0 bases and J by 3 bases, with 10 bases left in between. The CDR3 extends over 14 amino acids. The CDR3 DNA follows: TGTGCCAGCAGCTTGGGGACAGTGAACTACGAGCAGTACTTC. The encoded protein is CASSLGTVNYEQYF.

This sequence joins TRBV27 and TRBJ1-4, with TRBD1 matching over 9 bases. Per germline, CDR1 MNHEY and CDR2 SMNVEV (reference sequence). V was pared by 6 bases and J by 6 bases, with 14 bases of the junction left unmatched. This CDR3 spans 17 amino acids. The CDR3, as DNA: TGTGCCAGCAGCTGGGGTCATCTCCGGGACAGGGATGAAAAACTGTTTTTT. This sequence encodes CASSWGHLRDRDEKLFF.

The chain recombines TRBV6-5 with TRBJ1-1, with TRBD1 as a possible D gene (5 bases). Trimming removed 9 bases from V and 12 bases from J, with 20 bases in between. Looked up from germline, CDR1 is MNHEY and CDR2 is SVGAGI. This CDR3 is 12 amino acids long. The CDR3 DNA sequence: TGTGCCAGTGGGGCTCGGCAGGGAAGAACTTTCTTT. Translated: CASGARQGRTFF.

V gene TRBV29-1 combines with J gene TRBJ1-5; D may be TRBD1 (6 bases). V was cut by 4 bases and J by 7 bases, with 17 bases left in between. This CDR3 region has 14 residues. CDR1 and CDR2 from the germline V gene are SQVTM and ANQGSEA. The CDR3 here is CSVGGRGPDQPQHF. The CDR3 nucleotides read TGCAGCGTTGGTGGCAGGGGTCCGGACCAGCCCCAGCATTTT. Full variable domain (rest looked up from reference TRBV29-1 and TRBJ1-5): SAVISQKPSRDICQRGTSLTIQCQVDSQVTMMFWYRQQPGQSLTLIATANQGSEATYESGFVIDKFPISRPNLTFSTLTVSNMSPEDSSIYLCSVGGRGPDQPQHFGDGTRLSIL.

Only a few counts were recorded for this clone. The chain combines TRBV28 with TRBJ1-2; 8 nucleotides match TRBD1. The CDR3 extends over 12 amino acids. The V segment lost 6 bases and the J segment 8 bases; nucleotides outside the gene matches: 5. Germline lookup yields CDR1 MDHEN and CDR2 SYDVKM. CDR3 coding DNA: TGTGCCAGCAGACGGACAGGGCTCGGCTACACCTTC. Its translation is CASRRTGLGYTF.

This clone has just one count. V and J are TRBV7-2 and TRBJ2-4; 14 bases are a match to TRBD2. The CDR3 extends over 17 amino acids. With V trimmed by 4 bases and J by 6 bases, 8 bases remained unmatched. Germline CDR1 and CDR2: SGHTA and FQGNSA. The CDR3 spells CASSSRGTSGSANIQYF. The CDR3 DNA reads TGTGCCAGCAGCTCTAGGGGGACTAGCGGGAGTGCAAACATTCAGTACTTC.

This chain links TRBV29-1 with TRBJ1-1; a possible D gene is TRBD1 (5 bases). The V gene lost 4 bases and the J gene lost 10 bases, with 13 bases spanning the gap. The CDR3 is made up of 11 amino acids. Per germline, CDR1 SQVTM and CDR2 ANQGSEA. CDR3 sequence reads: CSVVGGGGAFF. The CDR3 DNA reads TGCAGCGTTGTCGGGGGTGGAGGAGCTTTCTTT.

The V call is TRBV6-5, the J call TRBJ1-1; a possible D gene is TRBD1 (5 bases). The V and J ends lost 5 bases and 7 bases respectively, with 11 bases between them. Germline V CDR1 and CDR2: MNHEY, SVGAGI. The CDR3 is 12 residues long. The CDR3 nucleotides read TGTGCCAGCAGTCCCTTGGGGGGTGAAGCTTTCTTT. It codes for CASSPLGGEAFF.

The genes are TRBV7-2 and TRBJ1-5; maybe TRBD1 (6 bases). The V and J ends lost 5 bases and 3 bases respectively, with 14 bases between them. CDR1 is SGHTA and CDR2 is FQGNSA in the germline V gene. CDR3 size: 15 residues. The CDR3 here is CASSRQGFDNQPQHF. CDR3 bases: TGTGCCAGCAGCCGGCAGGGGTTTGACAATCAGCCCCAGCATTTT.